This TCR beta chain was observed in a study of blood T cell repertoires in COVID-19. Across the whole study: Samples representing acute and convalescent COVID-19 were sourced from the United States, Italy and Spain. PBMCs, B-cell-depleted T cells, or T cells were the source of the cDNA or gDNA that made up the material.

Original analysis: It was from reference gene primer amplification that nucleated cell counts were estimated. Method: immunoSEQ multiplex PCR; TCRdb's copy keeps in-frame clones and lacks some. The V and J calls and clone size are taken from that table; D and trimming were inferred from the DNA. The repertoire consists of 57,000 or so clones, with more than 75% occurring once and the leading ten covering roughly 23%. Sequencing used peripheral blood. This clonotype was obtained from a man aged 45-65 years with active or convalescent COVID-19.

For the CDR3, the DNA is TGTGCCAGCAGCCAGGAGTGGGAGACCCAGTACTTC. It yields the protein CASSQEWETQYF. The V and J genes are TRBV3-1 (or the pseudogene TRBV3-2) and TRBJ2-5; D is ambiguous. Germline V gene lookup returns CDR1 LGHDT and CDR2 YNNKEL (reference sequence). Trimming cost V 3 bases and J 5 bases, with 7 bases left between them. This CDR3 contains 12 residues.